This entry lists 27 T cell receptor beta chains sequenced from one sample in a study of shared clonotypes between healthy human individuals. Repertoires were generated with immunoSEQ multiplex PCR, while TCRdb's copy carries only in-frame clones and drops some. This sample has more than 2,000,000 clones, with over 85% found just once. The sequencing input was naive CD4+ T cells sorted from blood. As to subset: CD45RA+ positively selected. These TCRs come from a man aged 18 to 30 in good health.

The V call is TRBV10-3, the J call TRBJ2-3, with TRBD2 matching 10 bases. Germline CDR1 reads ENHRY; CDR2 reads SYGVKD. With V trimmed by 2 bases and J by 4 bases, 6 bases remained unmatched. The CDR3 length is 16 residues. DNA for the CDR3: TGTGCCATCAGTGAGGAGCTAGCGGGAGAGTCAGATACGCAGTATTTT. Translation: CAISEELAGESDTQYF.

The gene calls are TRBV10-3 and TRBJ2-6; D assignment may be TRBD1 or TRBD2 (5 bases each). V was shortened by 7 bases and J by 0 bases, with 16 bases between the two germline ends. This CDR3 comprises 17 residues. The germline gives CDR1 ENHRY, CDR2 SYGVKD. The CDR3 nucleotides read TGTGCCATCATAGGGGACGGCAGAAGCTCTGGGGCCAACGTCCTGACTTTC. This encodes CAIIGDGRSSGANVLTF.

The genes are TRBV4-3 and TRBJ1-2; D ambiguous. Germline lookup yields CDR1 LGHNA and CDR2 YSLEER. This CDR3 comprises 14 residues. Trimming stripped 0 bases from V and 0 bases from J, with 5 bases between. The CDR3 DNA reads as TGCGCCAGCAGCCAAGAATTATCTAACTATGGCTACACCTTC. Translated: CASSQELSNYGYTF.

Only one count was recorded for this clone. The chain joins TRBV19 to TRBJ1-1; TRBD1 matches at 7 bases. The length of the CDR3 is 16 residues. The ends lost 6 bases at V and 3 bases at J; junction bases unmatched: 13. In germline, CDR1 is LNHDA, CDR2 SQIVND (reference sequence). CDR3 DNA sequence: TGTGCCAGTAGCCGACAGGGAAAGGGGTCTGACACTGAAGCTTTCTTT. Translation gives CASSRQGKGSDTEAFF. Variable domain in full (rest from reference TRBV19 and TRBJ1-1): DGGITQSPKYLFRKEGQNVTLSCEQNLNHDAMYWYRQDPGQGLRLIYYSQIVNDFQKGDIAEGYSVSREKKESFPLTVTSAQKNPTAFYLCASSRQGKGSDTEAFFGQGTRLTVV.

The chain uses TRBV11-2 and TRBJ2-7; 9 bases map to TRBD1. Germline CDR1 and CDR2: SGHAT and FQNNGV. V shed 5 bases and J 4 bases; nucleotides not matched to a gene: 9. This CDR3 contains 15 residues. CDR3 loop: CASSVPGTGNYEQYF. The CDR3 DNA reads TGTGCCAGCAGCGTCCCCGGGACAGGGAATTACGAGCAGTACTTC.

V and J are TRBV19 and TRBJ1-5; no reliable D call. V was pared by 10 bases and J by 4 bases, with 14 bases between. The CDR3 contains 13 residues. Per the germline V gene, CDR1 is LNHDA and CDR2 is SQIVND (reference sequence). The CDR3 is CATAPWENQPQHF. Here the CDR3 DNA reads TGTGCCACCGCACCCTGGGAAAATCAGCCCCAGCATTTT.

The chain joins TRBV4-3 to TRBJ2-3; D gene unclear. V was trimmed by 0 bases and J by 3 bases, leaving 7 bases between them. The CDR3 sequence is 14 residues long. From germline, CDR1 is LGHNA and CDR2 YSLEER. The CDR3 region has the DNA TGCGCCAGCAGCCAAGAGGTCGGAACAGATACGCAGTATTTT. Its protein product is CASSQEVGTDTQYF.

Only a few counts were recorded for this clone. The chain has TRBV30 and TRBJ1-1; TRBD1 aligns across 7 bases. The CDR3 runs 15 residues. The V segment lost 3 bases and the J segment 0 bases; nucleotides outside the gene matches: 7. Germline CDR1 reads GTSNPN; CDR2 reads SVGIG (reference sequence). CDR3 loop: CAWSRQGLMNTEAFF. The CDR3 DNA sequence: TGTGCCTGGAGCCGACAGGGCCTCATGAACACTGAAGCTTTCTTT.

This chain joins TRBV18 and TRBJ1-2; the D is unclear. The CDR3 loop spans 13 amino acids. Per germline, CDR1 KGHSH and CDR2 LQKENI. V was clipped by 2 bases and J by 4 bases, with 8 bases between them. The CDR3 sequence: CASSPDQVYGYTF. For the CDR3, the DNA is TGTGCCAGCTCACCAGACCAGGTCTATGGCTACACCTTC. Based on the CDR3 plus reference TRBV18 and TRBJ1-2, the full variable domain is NAGVMQNPRHLVRRRGQEARLRCSPMKGHSHVYWYRQLPEEGLKFMVYLQKENIIDESGMPKERFSAEFPKEGPSILRIQQVVRGDSAAYFCASSPDQVYGYTFGSGTRLTVV.

V and J are TRBV7-2 and TRBJ2-1; 14 bases are shared with TRBD2. Losses at the gene ends were 1 base for V and 2 bases for J; bases not matched to a gene: 7. CDR3 size: 19 residues. The germline V gene encodes CDR1 SGHTA and CDR2 FQGNSA. The CDR3 region has the DNA TGTGCCAGCAGCTTAGATTGGACTAGCGGGGGGTCAACCTACAATGAGCAGTTCTTC. This codes for CASSLDWTSGGSTYNEQFF.

This chain joins TRBV5-1 and TRBJ1-2; a possible D gene is TRBD1 (5 bases). Trimming stripped 0 bases from V and 5 bases from J, with 14 bases between. In germline, CDR1 is SGHRS, CDR2 YFSETQ. This CDR3 contains 15 residues. CDR3 in amino acids: CASSLAGTGGYGYTF. The DNA of the CDR3 is TGCGCCAGCAGCTTGGCCGGGACTGGGGGATATGGCTACACCTTC.

The V gene is TRBV28, the J gene TRBJ2-4; perhaps D is TRBD1 or TRBD2 (5 bases each). This CDR3 is 15 amino acids long. Germline V lookup: CDR1 MDHEN, CDR2 SYDVKM. V lost 5 bases and J 0 bases, leaving 11 bases between the germline ends. The CDR3 nucleotides read TGTGCCAGCAGTATCGCCGGGACAGCCAAAAACATTCAGTACTTC. This encodes CASSIAGTAKNIQYF.

This clone occurred once. The chain has TRBV4-2 and TRBJ2-7, with 9 bases identical to TRBD2. Germline V gives CDR1 LGHNA, CDR2 YNFKEQ. The CDR3 consists of 15 residues. Unmatched junction bases numbered 6, after V lost 6 bases and J lost 0 bases. In nucleotides, the CDR3 is TGTGCCAGCAGTCCGACTAGCGGATTCTCCTACGAGCAGTACTTC. It encodes CASSPTSGFSYEQYF.

CDR3 bases: TGTGCCATCAGGGGGACTAGCGGGAAGGGCACAGATACGCAGTATTTT. It encodes CAIRGTSGKGTDTQYF. J is TRBJ2-3 and V is TRBV10-3, with 13 bases identical to TRBD2. Germline CDR1 is ENHRY and CDR2 is SYGVKD. With V trimmed by 6 bases and J by 1 base, 4 bases remained unmatched. The CDR3 has 16 amino acids.

The J gene is TRBJ2-2, the V gene TRBV11-3; the D is unclear. Germline loops: CDR1 SGHNT, CDR2 YENEEA. The CDR3 loop spans 17 amino acids. The V and J ends lost 0 bases and 0 bases respectively, with 11 bases between them. CDR3: CASSLDRIAANTGELFF. Written as DNA, the CDR3 is TGTGCCAGCAGCTTAGACCGGATCGCTGCGAACACCGGGGAGCTGTTTTTT.

CDR3 sequence (DNA): TGTGCCAGCAGCTTGTGGAGCACCTACGAGCAGTACTTC. Translated, it gives CASSLWSTYEQYF. The V call is TRBV7-9, the J call TRBJ2-7, with D uncertain. The V gene lost 3 bases and the J gene lost 2 bases, with 8 bases spanning the gap. This CDR3 spans 13 amino acids. Germline values: CDR1 SEHNR, CDR2 FQNEAQ (reference sequence).

The genes are TRBV11-1 and TRBJ2-4, with unresolved D. The CDR3 has 14 amino acids. V lost 0 bases to trimming and J lost 7 bases, with 10 bases between them. Germline values: CDR1 SGHAT, CDR2 FQDESV (reference sequence). CDR3 nucleotide sequence: TGTGCCAGCAGCTTAGCAGGGAATCGGAACATTCAGTACTTC. Amino acids: CASSLAGNRNIQYF.

The chain is built from TRBV30 and TRBJ2-7; 7 bases are shared with TRBD1. The trim removed 3 bases at V and 3 bases at J, leaving 11 bases unmatched. The CDR3 has 15 residues. Germline V CDR1 and CDR2: GTSNPN, SVGIG (reference sequence). The CDR3 loop is CAWSGHRQGNYEQYF. In nucleotides, the CDR3 is TGTGCCTGGAGCGGCCATCGACAGGGTAACTACGAGCAGTACTTC. Full variable domain (rest looked up from reference TRBV30 and TRBJ2-7): SQTIHQWPATLVQPVGSPLSLECTVEGTSNPNLYWYRQAAGRGLQLLFYSVGIGQISSEVPQNLSASRPQDRQFILSSKKLLLSDSGFYLCAWSGHRQGNYEQYFGPGTRLTVT.

The V and J genes are TRBV7-9 and TRBJ2-2, with D possibly called TRBD1 or TRBD2 (6 bases each). Trimming removed 2 bases from V and 4 bases from J, with 14 bases in between. Germline assignment: CDR1 SEHNR and CDR2 FQNEAQ (reference sequence). CDR3 size: 16 residues. Here the CDR3 DNA reads TGTGCCAGCAGCTTACGGGGGCTAGGGAGCACCGGGGAGCTGTTTTTT. It codes for CASSLRGLGSTGELFF.

V is TRBV6-5 and J is TRBJ2-3; a weak D match, TRBD1 (5 bases). CDR3 size: 13 residues. Between the trimmed V and J ends, which lost 6 bases and 6 bases, there was a span of 13 bases. Germline V lookup: CDR1 MNHEY, CDR2 SVGAGI. For the CDR3, the DNA is TGTGCCAGCAGCCGGACAATCCGGGATACGCAGTATTTT. It codes for CASSRTIRDTQYF.

V and J are TRBV30 and TRBJ1-2; 8 bases align to TRBD1. From germline, CDR1 is GTSNPN and CDR2 SVGIG (reference sequence). The CDR3 covers 14 residues. J lost 5 bases, V lost 4 bases, and 9 bases had no gene match. The CDR3 sequence: CAWTPAGGSYGYTF. DNA of the CDR3: TGTGCCTGGACCCCCGCAGGGGGCTCGTATGGCTACACCTTC. The variable domain in full, completed from reference TRBV30 and TRBJ1-2, reads SQTIHQWPATLVQPVGSPLSLECTVEGTSNPNLYWYRQAAGRGLQLLFYSVGIGQISSEVPQNLSASRPQDRQFILSSKKLLLSDSGFYLCAWTPAGGSYGYTFGSGTRLTVV.

The chain couples TRBV5-4 to TRBJ2-5; no clear D gene. Germline CDR1 reads SGHNT; CDR2 reads YYREEE (reference sequence). The V and J ends lost 0 bases and 2 bases respectively, with 11 bases between them. The length of the CDR3 is 15 residues. The CDR3 DNA reads TGTGCCAGCAGCTTGGGCGGTAGATTACAAGAGACCCAGTACTTC. Translation gives CASSLGGRLQETQYF.

The chain employs TRBV7-9 and TRBJ1-1; D gene unclear. Germline V CDR1 and CDR2: SEHNR, FQNEAQ (reference sequence). V lost 2 bases, J lost 0 bases, and 13 bases lay in between. This CDR3 has 16 residues. CDR3 DNA: TGTGCCAGCAGCTTATTCCCTTCGGATATGAACACTGAAGCTTTCTTT. It is translated as CASSLFPSDMNTEAFF.

The chain is built from TRBV4-1 and TRBJ2-5; 12 bases are shared with TRBD2. Germline V gene data show CDR1 as MGHRA and CDR2 as YSYEKL. V lost 1 base and J lost 5; bases outside the gene matches: 5. The CDR3 runs to 16 residues. CDR3 amino acids: CASSQVLAGGSETQYF. In DNA, the CDR3 is TGCGCCAGCAGCCAAGTACTAGCGGGAGGTTCGGAGACCCAGTACTTC.

The gene calls are TRBV7-2 and TRBJ2-1, with D perhaps matching TRBD2 (6 bases). This CDR3 spans 16 amino acids. The V gene's germline CDR1 is SGHTA and CDR2 FQGNSA. The ends were cut back, 1 base at V and 7 bases at J, with 17 bases in the middle. CDR3 protein: CASSLEAGTLPNEQFF. DNA of the CDR3: TGTGCCAGCAGCTTAGAGGCCGGGACTCTTCCAAATGAGCAGTTCTTC.

The chain uses TRBV14 and TRBJ2-1; TRBD2 aligns across 8 bases. Germline CDR1 is SGHDN and CDR2 is FVKESK. The CDR3 totals 16 residues. V trimming: 4 bases; J trimming: 8 bases; junction bases outside the gene matches: 13. CDR3: CASSPSGTSIVDEQFF. The DNA for the CDR3 is TGTGCCAGCAGCCCGTCGGGGACTAGTATTGTCGATGAGCAGTTCTTC. The full variable domain, rest sourced from reference TRBV14 and TRBJ2-1, is EAGVTQFPSHSVIEKGQTVTLRCDPISGHDNLYWYRRVMGKEIKFLLHFVKESKQDESGMPNNRFLAERTGGTYSTLKVQPAELEDSGVYFCASSPSGTSIVDEQFFGPGTRLTVL.

The rearrangement joins TRBV11-2 to TRBJ2-3, with D maybe TRBD2 (6 bases). Germline loops: CDR1 SGHAT, CDR2 FQNNGV. CDR3 length: 16 residues. V lost 5 bases and J lost 5, with 20 bases in between. This CDR3 reads CASSTVAGSGGDTQYF. The CDR3 coding sequence is TGTGCCAGCAGCACGGTCGCAGGGTCCGGGGGAGATACGCAGTATTTT.